This T cell receptor (beta chain) was profiled in a study of T-cell reconstitution after alpha-beta-depleted transplantation in children. Unique molecular identifiers were used to barcode this TCRbeta library. TCRdb analysed the PCR reads with MiXCR anew, one entry per CDR3 protein. The sample lists about 440,000 distinct CDR3 sequences; 43% were seen once. CDR3 size: 13 residues. J lost 7 bases, V lost 8 bases, and 6 bases had no gene match. Germline V gene lookup returns CDR1 KGHSH and CDR2 LQKENI. V usage is TRBV18 and J usage is TRBJ1-4; 8 bases line up with TRBD1. The receptor's source is a girl aged 2 to 9 with aplastic anemia, due to receive a stem cell transplant. The sequencing here drew on PBMCs, taken before TCRalphabeta/CD19-depleted stem cell transplant. Written as DNA, the CDR3 is TGTGCCAGCGAGGGAACAGGGGGTGAAAAACTGTTTTTT. Encoded protein: CASEGTGGEKLFF.